Following are 9 T cell receptor beta chains from one sample sequenced in a study of cytomegalovirus exposure and HLA in healthy donors. The PCR ran on 60 Vbeta and 13 Jbeta primers. TCRdb's table, derived via immunoSEQ multiplex PCR, lists solely in-frame clones and lacks some. This sample carries around 230,000 clones, around 80% of them seen once, and the ten largest clones take approximately 0.47%. The sequencing sample was made of PBMCs. These receptors were collected from a boy aged 5 to 17 in good health and CMV-seronegative.

This rearrangement joins TRBV7-9 to TRBJ2-7; 10 bases fit TRBD1. Trimming took 4 bases from V and 4 from J; bases not matched to a gene: 7. This CDR3 region has 15 residues. Germline V gives CDR1 SEHNR, CDR2 FQNEAQ (reference sequence). The CDR3 spells CASSSTGTGAYEQYF. The CDR3 DNA reads as TGTGCCAGCAGCTCTACCGGGACAGGGGCTTACGAGCAGTACTTC.

The chain couples TRBV19 to TRBJ1-5; no clear D gene. The CDR3 contains 14 residues. The germline V gene encodes CDR1 LNHDA and CDR2 SQIVND (reference sequence). V was trimmed by 1 base and J by 0 bases, leaving 4 bases between them. The CDR3 reads CASSIGDSNQPQHF. In DNA, the CDR3 is TGTGCCAGTAGTATAGGCGATAGCAATCAGCCCCAGCATTTT.

The chain employs TRBV6-5 and TRBJ2-3; TRBD1 is a possible D gene (6 bases). CDR1 is MNHEY and CDR2 is SVGAGI in the germline V gene. CDR3 length: 14 residues. Trimming left V 5 bases short and J 3 bases short, with 12 bases between. The CDR3 loop reads CASSHRDTTDTQYF. The CDR3 region has the DNA TGTGCCAGCAGTCATCGGGACACGACAGATACGCAGTATTTT.

This chain joins TRBV19 and TRBJ1-1, with 7 bases lining up with TRBD1. The CDR3 runs 14 residues. The germline gives CDR1 LNHDA, CDR2 SQIVND (reference sequence). Unmatched junction bases numbered 4, after V lost 4 bases and J lost 2 bases. The CDR3 DNA sequence: TGTGCCAGTAGTACCGACAGGGTTAACACTGAAGCTTTCTTT. Translating it yields CASSTDRVNTEAFF.

The V call is TRBV19, the J call TRBJ2-7; TRBD1 agrees at 8 bases. The CDR3 runs to 14 residues. CDR1 LNHDA and CDR2 SQIVND come from the germline V gene (reference sequence). The junction had 7 bases not matched to a gene; V was cut back by 6 bases and J by 3 bases. CDR3 DNA: TGTGCCAGTAGACCCGGGACAGGTGACTACGAGCAGTACTTC. Its translation is CASRPGTGDYEQYF.

The J gene is TRBJ2-1, the V gene TRBV7-9, with 13 bases aligning to TRBD2. J gave up 6 bases and V 5 bases, and 4 bases lay outside the gene matches. This CDR3 region has 15 residues. Germline-derived CDR1 and CDR2 are SEHNR and FQNEAQ (reference sequence). DNA for the CDR3: TGTGCCAGCAGCGCCACTAGCGGGGGGGCCAATGAGCAGTTCTTC. Its translation is CASSATSGGANEQFF.

The chain employs TRBV30 and TRBJ1-2, with TRBD1 as a possible D gene (6 bases). Germline V lookup: CDR1 GTSNPN, CDR2 SVGIG (reference sequence). The CDR3 length is 15 residues. Trimming cost V 0 bases and J 4 bases, with 15 bases left between them. The CDR3 DNA follows: TGTGCCTGGAGTGTACTAGGAGGGGGGGTCTATGGCTACACCTTC. The encoded protein is CAWSVLGGGVYGYTF.

The chain has TRBV18 and TRBJ1-1; D possibly corresponds to TRBD1 (5 bases). Trimming shortened V by 2 bases and J by 1 base, and 11 bases separated the two germline ends. The CDR3 is 15 amino acids. CDR1 is KGHSH, CDR2 LQKENI, per germline. The CDR3 reads CASSPSQGANTEAFF. In DNA form, the CDR3 reads TGTGCCAGCTCACCATCTCAGGGCGCGAACACTGAAGCTTTCTTT.

This chain links TRBV11-3 with TRBJ1-4; D unresolved. This CDR3 is 14 amino acids long. In germline, CDR1 is SGHNT, CDR2 YENEEA. V dropped 5 bases and J dropped 10 bases, with 17 bases sitting between them. This chain's CDR3 is CASSPDVRVSKLFF. DNA of the CDR3: TGTGCCAGCAGCCCAGATGTACGGGTTTCAAAACTGTTTTTT.